This T cell receptor beta chain appears in the sequencing data of a study of blood T cells in healthy people across ages. Findings and limits, study-wide: Long-lived donors exceeded aged donors in naive CD4+ cells and diversity. Naive T cell percentage showed a strong correlation with TCR beta diversity.

It was with a sample-barcoded 5' primer and a J-beta primer mix that a second PCR of about 7 to 12 cycles was run. Each cDNA was tagged by a template-switch adaptor containing 12 random nucleotides. TCRdb ran MiXCR on the 5' RACE reads and lists one entry per CDR3 protein. The sample holds about 640,000 distinct CDR3 sequences, roughly 30% seen once. The V gene end was trimmed by 4 bases and the J gene end by 7 bases; junction bases not matched to a gene: 15. The germline V gene has CDR1 SGDLS and CDR2 YYNGEE. CDR3 size: 17 residues. Caucasian, healthy and from Russia, the donors were aged between roughly 6 and 100. This clonotype was picked up many times. Its antigen is still unknown.

The V call is TRBV9, the J call TRBJ2-1, with 9 bases identical to TRBD2. This sequence was found in a woman older than 75 in good health. Sequenced: blood. For the CDR3, the DNA is TGTGCCAGCAGCTCCCTCCGGGTGCGGGGGGGCCGGAATGAGCAGTTCTTC. Protein product: CASSSLRVRGGRNEQFF. The variable domain in full, completed from reference TRBV9 and TRBJ2-1, reads DSGVTQTPKHLITATGQRVTLRCSPRSGDLSVYWYQQSLDQGLQFLIQYYNGEERAKGNILERFSAQQFPDLHSELNLSSLELGDSALYFCASSSLRVRGGRNEQFFGPGTRLTVL.